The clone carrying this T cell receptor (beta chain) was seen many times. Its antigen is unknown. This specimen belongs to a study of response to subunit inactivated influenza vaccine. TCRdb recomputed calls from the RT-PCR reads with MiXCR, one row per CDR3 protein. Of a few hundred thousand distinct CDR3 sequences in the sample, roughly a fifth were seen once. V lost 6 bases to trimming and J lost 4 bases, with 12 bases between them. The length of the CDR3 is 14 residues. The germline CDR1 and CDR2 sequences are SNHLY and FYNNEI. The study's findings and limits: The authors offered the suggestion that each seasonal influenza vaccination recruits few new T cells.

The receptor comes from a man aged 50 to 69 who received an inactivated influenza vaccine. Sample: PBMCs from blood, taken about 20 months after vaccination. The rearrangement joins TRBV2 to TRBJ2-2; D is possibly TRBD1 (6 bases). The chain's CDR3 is CASRNRVSTGELFF. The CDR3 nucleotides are TGTGCCAGCAGGAACAGGGTTTCCACCGGGGAGCTGTTTTTT.